Only one count was recorded for the clone carrying this T cell receptor (beta chain). The antigen is not known. A multiplex PCR was run with 60 Vbeta primers and 13 Jbeta primers. TCRdb's copy holds only in-frame clones and misses some; the assay was immunoSEQ multiplex PCR. Of nearly 80,000 clones listed, around 77% are singletons. Trimming cost V 11 bases and J 2 bases; bases outside gene matches: 6. This CDR3 contains 12 residues. CDR1 is MNHEY and CDR2 is SMNVEV in the germline V gene (reference sequence). These data are taken from a study of cytomegalovirus exposure and HLA in healthy donors. Study results and limitations: Immune exposure information available was restricted to CMV serostatus.

The chain joins TRBV27 to TRBJ2-7; 7 nucleotides match TRBD1. Sequenced input: PBMCs. This TCR was sampled from a woman aged 40 to 49 in good health and CMV-seropositive. The CDR3 DNA is TGTGCCCACAGGGGCCACACCTACGAGCAGTACTTC. This gives the protein CAHRGHTYEQYF.